This T cell receptor (beta chain) emerged from a study of T cell responses to AZD1222 COVID-19 vaccine. The table came from immunoSEQ multiplex PCR; TCRdb's copy has only in-frame clones and leaves some out. The table shows about 140,000 clones, with almost 90% occurring only once. The CDR3 consists of 14 residues. Germline CDR1 is SNHLY and CDR2 is FYNNEI. V dropped 7 bases and J dropped 5 bases, with 12 bases sitting between them. This sequence was found in an adult in good health. Here the sequenced sample was peripheral blood, taken on day 0 of AZD1222 vaccination. The chain employs TRBV2 and TRBJ1-6, with unresolved D. The CDR3 sequence: CASMKRQNNSPLHF. The CDR3 nucleotides are TGTGCCAGCATGAAAAGGCAGAATAATTCACCCCTCCACTTT.